Below, 2 T cell receptor beta chains from the same sample are listed, as sequenced in a study of beta chain features in type 1 diabetes. cDNA synthesis used the whole RNA isolate, giving expressed TCRB sequences. Produced via immunoSEQ multiplex PCR; TCRdb's table is partial and in-frame only. Altogether under 800,000 clones are present, around a sixth being singletons, with the ten largest covering around 0.095%. The sequenced material came from naive CD4+ T cells from blood. These TCRs come from a young man in good health.

The chain combines TRBV11-2 with TRBJ2-4; D possibly corresponds to TRBD1 (5 bases). Germline V CDR1 and CDR2: SGHAT, FQNNGV. CDR3 length: 11 amino acids. Trimming took 2 bases from V and 13 from J, leaving 9 bases between them. CDR3 in amino acids: CASSLQGEQYF. DNA of the CDR3: TGTGCCAGCAGCTTACAGGGTGAGCAGTACTTC.

The V call is TRBV29-1, the J call TRBJ2-5; 11 positions match TRBD1. Germline CDR1 and CDR2: SQVTM and ANQGSEA. J lost 5 bases, V lost 5 bases, and 7 bases had no gene match. The CDR3 extends over 14 amino acids. The CDR3 sequence is CSVRFGTGGETQYF. The CDR3 DNA is TGCAGCGTTCGCTTCGGGACAGGGGGGGAGACCCAGTACTTC.